Following are 14 T cell receptor beta chains from one sample sequenced in a study of T cell responses to AZD1222 COVID-19 vaccine. Sequenced by immunoSEQ multiplex PCR; TCRdb stores in-frame clones only, minus some. The sample's table shows over 130,000 clones. Sequenced: peripheral blood. These receptors came from an adult in good health.

CDR3 nucleotides: TGTGCCAGCAGTGAATCCAGGGGATACGAGCAGTACTTC. It encodes CASSESRGYEQYF. The V call is TRBV6-1, the J call TRBJ2-7; a weak D match, TRBD1 (6 bases). V lost 2 bases, J lost 4 bases, and 9 bases lay in between. This CDR3 has 13 residues. CDR1 is MNHNS, CDR2 SASEGT, per germline.

The chain is built from TRBV2 and TRBJ1-2; TRBD1 agrees at 7 bases. Germline loops: CDR1 SNHLY, CDR2 FYNNEI. CDR3 length: 14 amino acids. The ends lost 4 bases at V and 7 bases at J; junction bases unmatched: 9. CDR3: CASSGRTGPGGYTF. CDR3 nucleotides: TGTGCCAGCAGTGGACGGACAGGTCCGGGTGGCTACACCTTC.

For the CDR3, the DNA is TGTGCCAGCAGCCTAGGACAGCCCACAGATACGCAGTATTTT. Translating it yields CASSLGQPTDTQYF. The chain recombines TRBV7-2 with TRBJ2-3, with D maybe TRBD1 (6 bases). CDR3 length: 14 amino acids. From germline, CDR1 is SGHTA and CDR2 FQGNSA. The V and J ends lost 5 bases and 2 bases respectively, with 11 bases between them.

This sequence joins TRBV5-6 and TRBJ2-7; 9 nucleotides match TRBD1. After removal of 4 bases from V and 3 bases from J, the junction contained 11 bases not matched to a gene. Germline loops: CDR1 SGHDT, CDR2 YYEEEE. The CDR3 runs 16 residues. CDR3 protein: CASSQQGAQTYYEQYF. Here the CDR3 DNA reads TGTGCCAGCAGCCAACAGGGGGCGCAGACTTACTACGAGCAGTACTTC. The whole variable domain, filled in from reference TRBV5-6 and TRBJ2-7, reads DAGVTQSPTHLIKTRGQQVTLRCSPKSGHDTVSWYQQALGQGPQFIFQYYEEEERQRGNFPDRFSGHQFPNYSSELNVNALLLGDSALYLCASSQQGAQTYYEQYFGPGTRLTVT.

The CDR3 region has the DNA TGTGCCAGCAGCCTGGGGGCGGGGGGCTACTCCTACAATGAGCAGTTCTTC. Translation gives CASSLGAGGYSYNEQFF. The chain couples TRBV11-2 to TRBJ2-1, with 8 bases fitting TRBD2. CDR1 and CDR2 from the germline V gene are SGHAT and FQNNGV. V trimming: 5 bases; J trimming: 0 bases; junction bases outside the gene matches: 9. The CDR3 is 17 amino acids.

The V gene is TRBV2, the J gene TRBJ1-5, with 7 positions matching TRBD1. The J segment lost 3 bases and the V segment lost 4 bases, leaving 3 bases of the junction unmatched. The CDR3 is 14 residues long. CDR1 is SNHLY, CDR2 FYNNEI, per germline. CDR3 loop: CASSATGLNQPQHF. For the CDR3, the DNA is TGTGCCAGCAGTGCGACAGGGCTCAATCAGCCCCAGCATTTT.

J is TRBJ1-2 and V is TRBV5-1; no definite D call. The CDR3 loop spans 15 amino acids. Per the germline V gene, CDR1 is SGHRS and CDR2 is YFSETQ. Trimming cost V 0 bases and J 0 bases, with 9 bases left between them. The CDR3, as DNA: TGCGCCAGCAGCTTGGAAGGTTTTTCTAACTATGGCTACACCTTC. This codes for CASSLEGFSNYGYTF.

The V call is TRBV4-1, the J call TRBJ1-3; tentative D call: TRBD1 (6 bases). The CDR3 loop spans 16 amino acids. Trimming pared 0 bases from V and 2 bases from J, leaving 11 bases between. Germline CDR1 MGHRA, CDR2 YSYEKL. The CDR3: CASSQDHQGTGNTIYF. The CDR3 nucleotides are TGCGCCAGCAGCCAAGATCACCAGGGGACTGGAAACACCATATATTTT.

The chain combines TRBV28 with TRBJ1-3; 9 nucleotides align to TRBD1. This CDR3 is built from 15 residues. The germline V gene has CDR1 MDHEN and CDR2 SYDVKM. V lost 4 bases to trimming and J lost 8 bases; unmatched junction nucleotides: 9. CDR3 in amino acids: CASSYSGTGYDTIYF. The CDR3 region has the DNA TGTGCCAGCAGTTACTCCGGGACAGGGTATGACACCATATATTTT.

The chain is built from TRBV4-1 and TRBJ2-7, with TRBD1 as a possible D gene (6 bases). The germline V and J ends were trimmed by 1 base and 11 bases, with 9 bases remaining between them. The length of the CDR3 is 11 residues. CDR1 and CDR2 from the germline V gene are MGHRA and YSYEKL. This chain's CDR3 is CASSQAGDKYF. DNA of the CDR3: TGCGCCAGCAGCCAAGCTGGGGACAAGTACTTC.

V usage is TRBV5-8 and J usage is TRBJ2-5, with no clear D. CDR3 length: 14 amino acids. The V end was cut by 4 bases, the J end by 2 bases, with 12 bases between. Germline-derived CDR1 and CDR2 are SGHTS and YDEGEE. CDR3 loop: CASSDGQLQETQYF. The CDR3 nucleotides are TGTGCCAGCAGCGATGGGCAGCTGCAAGAGACCCAGTACTTC.

This sequence joins TRBV7-2 and TRBJ1-4; D call uncertain. Germline CDR1 SGHTA, CDR2 FQGNSA. The V end was cut by 3 bases, the J end by 0 bases, with 8 bases between. The CDR3 contains 15 residues. The CDR3 sequence: CASSFSRATNEKLFF. Written as DNA, the CDR3 is TGTGCCAGCAGCTTCAGCCGAGCAACTAATGAAAAACTGTTTTTT.

The chain combines TRBV5-6 with TRBJ1-1; 10 nucleotides match TRBD1. The CDR3 runs 14 residues. Germline trimming cut 1 base from V and 10 bases from J; bases unmatched to any gene: 7. Germline CDR1 reads SGHDT; CDR2 reads YYEEEE. The CDR3: CASSLRQGAGGAFF. Here the CDR3 DNA reads TGTGCCAGCAGCTTGAGACAGGGGGCTGGGGGAGCTTTCTTT.

The genes are TRBV6-5 and TRBJ1-2; possibly TRBD1 for D (6 bases). CDR1 and CDR2 (germline): MNHEY, SVGAGI. Trimming shortened V by 6 bases and J by 1 base, and 15 bases separated the two germline ends. The CDR3 has 15 residues. CDR3 sequence reads: CASSDWGGRNYGYTF. CDR3 bases: TGTGCCAGCAGCGATTGGGGGGGCCGTAACTATGGCTACACCTTC.